This TCR beta chain is from a study of blood T cell repertoires in COVID-19. About the research overall: The United States, Italy and Spain provided the acute and convalescent COVID-19 samples.

The table came from immunoSEQ multiplex PCR; TCRdb's copy has only in-frame clones and leaves some out. The data hold approximately 190,000 clones, with 80% to 90% observed a single time. This CDR3 has 17 residues. Germline values: CDR1 LGHDT, CDR2 YNNKEL (reference sequence). V shed 4 bases and J 6 bases; nucleotides not matched to a gene: 13. The genes are TRBV3-1 (or the pseudogene TRBV3-2) and TRBJ2-2; TRBD1 matches 8 bases. This clonotype originated in an elderly man with acute or convalescent COVID-19. Sequencing was performed on peripheral blood. The CDR3 here is CASSLALGRGPPGELFF. CDR3 in DNA: TGTGCCAGCAGCCTGGCACTGGGCAGGGGGCCCCCCGGGGAGCTGTTTTTT.